This entry describes one T cell receptor (beta chain). The target antigen is unknown. With 6 bases removed from V and 6 bases from J, the gap between germline ends came to 14 bases. This CDR3 is built from 13 residues. Germline CDR1 and CDR2: SGHTA and FQGNSA. Preparation of the TCRbeta library involved a method that used unique molecular identifiers. In TCRdb, the PCR reads were re-called with MiXCR into one record per CDR3 protein. The table includes around 490,000 distinct CDR3 sequences, approximately 10% detected once. This sample was included in a study of T-cell reconstitution after alpha-beta-depleted transplantation in children. General study results and limits: Newly produced T cells mostly provided counts and TCRbeta diversity after one year, as hyperexpanded clones declined. Some patients owed their high day-60 TCRbeta diversity to surviving recipient T cells and thymic progenitors. After transplant, at about two months, alpha-beta T cells were reportedly derived from several hundred expanded graft clones.

This TCR was sampled from a female patient aged 2-10 years who had a stem cell transplant for aplastic anemia, so the T cells may come from the graft donor. The specimen was PBMCs, mostly from graft donor cells, collected 180 days after TCRalphabeta/CD19-depleted stem cell transplant. The chain is built from TRBV7-2 and TRBJ1-1, with a possible D match to TRBD1 (6 bases). CDR3 nucleotide sequence: TGTGCCAGCAGGTCACAGGGATCCGCTGAAGCTTTCTTT. This sequence encodes CASRSQGSAEAFF.